This note documents a single TCR beta chain sequence. What it binds is unknown. The data derive from a study of CXCR3-negative and CXCR3-positive naive CD8 T cells. Study-level points and caveats: Compared with CXCR3-negative naive cells, CXCR3-positive naive cells showed more hydrophobic TRB CDR3s. Both naive subsets showed comparably high diversity, and memory CD8+ cells showed much lower diversity.

The authors made the TRB cDNA libraries by 5' RACE using UMI labels. From its re-call of the 5' RACE reads, TCRdb lists each CDR3 protein once, without DNA. Recorded for this sample: roughly 80,000 distinct CDR3 sequences. Identification of naive CD8+ T cells rested on CD45RO-CCR7+CD27+CD95- status. Germline V CDR1 and CDR2: SGHAT, FQNNGV. The length of the CDR3 is 16 residues. This TCR was sampled from a human donor in good health. Some clones in this sample may be carry-over from other donors' samples. The V and J genes are TRBV11-2 and TRBJ2-7; as DNA is missing, the TRBD2 call by TCRdb cannot be tested. Sequenced sample: naive CXCR3+ CD8+ T cells from blood. Subset indicated: CD45RO-CCR7+CD27+CD95- naive CD8+ T cells expressing CXCR3 (TNR3+). CDR3 loop: CASSHRFDGKGDEQYF.